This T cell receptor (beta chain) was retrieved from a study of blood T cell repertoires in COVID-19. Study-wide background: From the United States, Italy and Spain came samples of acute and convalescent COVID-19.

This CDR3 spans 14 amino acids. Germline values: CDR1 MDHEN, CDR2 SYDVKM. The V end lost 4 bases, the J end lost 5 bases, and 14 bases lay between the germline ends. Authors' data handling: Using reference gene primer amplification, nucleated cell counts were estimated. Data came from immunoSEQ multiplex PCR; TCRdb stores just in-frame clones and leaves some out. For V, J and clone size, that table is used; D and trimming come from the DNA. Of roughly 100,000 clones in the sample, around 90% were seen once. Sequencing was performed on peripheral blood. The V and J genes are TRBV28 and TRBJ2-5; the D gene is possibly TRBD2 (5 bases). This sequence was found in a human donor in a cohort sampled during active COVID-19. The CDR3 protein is CASSSQRGVETQYF. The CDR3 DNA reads TGTGCCAGCAGTTCCCAACGGGGAGTTGAGACCCAGTACTTC.